The 3 T cell receptor beta chains presented below share a single source sample, sequenced in a study of cytomegalovirus exposure and HLA in healthy donors. PCR employed 60 Vbeta and 13 Jbeta primers. TCRdb's table, derived via immunoSEQ multiplex PCR, lists solely in-frame clones and lacks some. Of some 180,000 clones in the sample, roughly 80% were seen once. Sequences were obtained from PBMCs. All receptors derive from a girl between 10 and 17 years old in good health and CMV-seropositive.

The rearrangement uses TRBV5-1 and TRBJ2-2; TRBD1 might be the D (5 bases). CDR1 SGHRS and CDR2 YFSETQ come from the germline V gene. V was pared by 1 base and J by 1 base, with 14 bases between. CDR3 length: 17 amino acids. CDR3 region: CASSLLRGARNTGELFF. CDR3 DNA sequence: TGCGCCAGCAGCTTGTTAAGGGGCGCAAGGAACACCGGGGAGCTGTTTTTT.

This clone was picked up a small number of times. The V call is TRBV6-5, the J call TRBJ1-5, with 11 bases aligning to TRBD1. The CDR3 has 14 amino acids. The V gene end was trimmed by 11 bases and the J gene end by 5 bases; junction bases not matched to a gene: 8. Germline lookup yields CDR1 MNHEY and CDR2 SVGAGI. The CDR3, as DNA: TGTGCCTCCGGGACAGGGGGTGCTTATCAGCCCCAGCATTTT. Its protein product is CASGTGGAYQPQHF.

The J gene is TRBJ1-1, the V gene TRBV11-2; D is ambiguous. The CDR3 is made up of 14 amino acids. The germline V gene encodes CDR1 SGHAT and CDR2 FQNNGV. V lost 6 bases to trimming and J lost 1 base, with 12 bases between them. The CDR3 sequence: CASRQTVQNTEAFF. DNA for the CDR3: TGTGCCAGCAGACAGACCGTTCAGAACACTGAAGCTTTCTTT.